This T cell receptor beta chain was observed in a study of PD-L1 blockade in urothelial cancer. About the research overall: Patients began atezolizumab, 1,200 mg intravenously every 3 weeks, around 2014. Study-level results: Below-median pretreatment blood TCR clonality predicted better survival.

Germline V lookup: CDR1 MNHEY, CDR2 SMNVEV (reference sequence). This CDR3 has 16 amino acids. Trimming at V came to 7 bases and at J to 2 bases, leaving 12 bases not matched to a gene. In regard to this clone: Antigen: not known.

Time point of the sample: peripheral blood 6 weeks after treatment start. Pretreatment and on-treatment samples were taken, numbering 1 to 8 per patient. This table comes from immunoSEQ multiplex PCR, and its TCRdb copy is limited to in-frame clones, with some not included. Of around 40,000 clones detected, approximately 82% appear once; the ten largest clones hold about 12%. This chain links TRBV27 with TRBJ2-7, with 9 positions matching TRBD1. This TCR came from a man in his sixties with urothelial cancer. Source: PBMCs, taken around atezolizumab (anti-PD-L1) treatment. The CDR3 loop is CASIREGGDRAYEQYF. Written as DNA, the CDR3 is TGTGCCAGCATACGAGAAGGGGGGGACAGGGCCTACGAGCAGTACTTC.